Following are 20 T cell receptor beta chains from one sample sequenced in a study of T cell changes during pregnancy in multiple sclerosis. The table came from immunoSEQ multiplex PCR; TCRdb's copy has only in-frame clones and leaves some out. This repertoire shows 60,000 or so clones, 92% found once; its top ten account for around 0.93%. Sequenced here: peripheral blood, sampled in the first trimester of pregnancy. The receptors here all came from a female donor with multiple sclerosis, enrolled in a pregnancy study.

The CDR3 loop reads CASSLTGGWPDTQYF. CDR3 bases: TGTGCCAGCAGCCTCACCGGCGGGTGGCCAGATACGCAGTATTTT. The gene calls are TRBV27 and TRBJ2-3, with D maybe TRBD2 (5 bases). The CDR3 runs 15 residues. The germline V gene has CDR1 MNHEY and CDR2 SMNVEV (reference sequence). V shed 6 bases and J shed 4 bases, with 17 bases lying between them.

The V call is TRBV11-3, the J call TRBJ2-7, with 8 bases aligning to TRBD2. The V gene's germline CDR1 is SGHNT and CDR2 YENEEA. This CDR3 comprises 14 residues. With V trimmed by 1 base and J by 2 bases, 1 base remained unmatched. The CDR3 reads CASSLAGGTYEQYF. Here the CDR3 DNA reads TGTGCCAGCAGCTTAGCGGGGGGGACCTACGAGCAGTACTTC.

CDR3 DNA sequence: TGTGCCAGCAGCGCCGGAGCGGGGGGGAGCTCCTACGAGCAGTACTTC. Translation gives CASSAGAGGSSYEQYF. The V and J genes are TRBV9 and TRBJ2-7; TRBD2 matches 10 bases. The trim removed 3 bases at V and 0 bases at J, leaving 6 bases unmatched. There are 16 residues in the CDR3. Germline-derived CDR1 and CDR2 are SGDLS and YYNGEE. The full variable domain, rest sourced from reference TRBV9 and TRBJ2-7, is DSGVTQTPKHLITATGQRVTLRCSPRSGDLSVYWYQQSLDQGLQFLIQYYNGEERAKGNILERFSAQQFPDLHSELNLSSLELGDSALYFCASSAGAGGSSYEQYFGPGTRLTVT.

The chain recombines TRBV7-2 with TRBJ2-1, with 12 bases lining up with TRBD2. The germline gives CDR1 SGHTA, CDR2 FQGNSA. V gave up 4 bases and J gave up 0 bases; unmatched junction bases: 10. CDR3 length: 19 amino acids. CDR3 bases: TGTGCCAGCAGCTCGACTAGCGGGGGACTTGGGAGCTCCTACAATGAGCAGTTCTTC. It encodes CASSSTSGGLGSSYNEQFF.

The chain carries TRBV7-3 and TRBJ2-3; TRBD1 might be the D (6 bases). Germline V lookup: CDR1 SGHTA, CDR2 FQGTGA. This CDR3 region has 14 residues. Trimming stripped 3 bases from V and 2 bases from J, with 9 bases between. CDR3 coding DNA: TGTGCCAGCAGCTTCGACAGGTACACAGATACGCAGTATTTT. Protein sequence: CASSFDRYTDTQYF.

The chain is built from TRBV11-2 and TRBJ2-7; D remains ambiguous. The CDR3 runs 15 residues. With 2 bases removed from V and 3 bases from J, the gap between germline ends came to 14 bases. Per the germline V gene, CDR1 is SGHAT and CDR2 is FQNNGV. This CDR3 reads CASSLRTALIYEQYF. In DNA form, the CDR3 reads TGTGCCAGCAGCTTAAGAACAGCCCTGATCTACGAGCAGTACTTC.

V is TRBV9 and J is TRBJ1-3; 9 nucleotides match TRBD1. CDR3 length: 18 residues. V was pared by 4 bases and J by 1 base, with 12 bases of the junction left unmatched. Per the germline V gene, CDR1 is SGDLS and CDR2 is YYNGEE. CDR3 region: CASSPLSGTGRSGNTIYF. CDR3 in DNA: TGTGCCAGCAGCCCCCTTTCCGGGACAGGGCGGTCTGGAAACACCATATATTTT.

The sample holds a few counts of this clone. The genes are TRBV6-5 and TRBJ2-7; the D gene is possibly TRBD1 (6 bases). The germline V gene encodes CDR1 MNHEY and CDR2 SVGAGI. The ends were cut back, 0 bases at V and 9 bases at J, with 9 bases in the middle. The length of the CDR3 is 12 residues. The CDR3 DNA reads TGTGCCAGCAGTTACTCTAAAGGGGGGCAGTACTTC. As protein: CASSYSKGGQYF.

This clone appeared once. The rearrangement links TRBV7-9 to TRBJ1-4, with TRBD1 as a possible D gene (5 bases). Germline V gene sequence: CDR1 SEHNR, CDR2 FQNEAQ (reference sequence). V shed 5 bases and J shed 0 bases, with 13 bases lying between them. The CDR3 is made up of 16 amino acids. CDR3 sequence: CASSAGPASTNEKLFF. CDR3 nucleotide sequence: TGTGCCAGCAGCGCAGGGCCGGCGTCAACTAATGAAAAACTGTTTTTT.

The DNA of the CDR3 is TGTGCCAGCAGCCGACAGTCAAATCAGCCCCAGCATTTT. Translating it yields CASSRQSNQPQHF. The chain uses TRBV6-5 and TRBJ1-5; tentatively, D is TRBD1 (5 bases). Per germline, CDR1 MNHEY and CDR2 SVGAGI. This CDR3 region has 13 residues. Trimming stripped 6 bases from V and 4 bases from J, with 10 bases between.

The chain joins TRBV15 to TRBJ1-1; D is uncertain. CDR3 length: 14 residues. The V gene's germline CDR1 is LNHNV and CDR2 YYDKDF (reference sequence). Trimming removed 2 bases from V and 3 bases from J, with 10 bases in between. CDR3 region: CATSRPTGDTEAFF. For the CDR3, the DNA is TGTGCCACCAGCAGACCCACTGGAGACACTGAAGCTTTCTTT.

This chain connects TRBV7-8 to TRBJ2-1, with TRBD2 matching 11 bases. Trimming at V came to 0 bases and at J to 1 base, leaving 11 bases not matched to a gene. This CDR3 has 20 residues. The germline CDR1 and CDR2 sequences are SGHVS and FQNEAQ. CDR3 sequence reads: CASSLASIAGGPKSYNEQFF. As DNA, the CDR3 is TGTGCCAGCAGCTTAGCGTCGATAGCGGGGGGGCCGAAGTCCTACAATGAGCAGTTCTTC.

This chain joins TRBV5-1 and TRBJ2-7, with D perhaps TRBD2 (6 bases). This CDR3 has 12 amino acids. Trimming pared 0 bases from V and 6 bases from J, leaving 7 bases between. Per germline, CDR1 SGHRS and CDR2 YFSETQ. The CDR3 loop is CASSLGGGEQYF. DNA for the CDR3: TGCGCCAGCAGCTTGGGGGGAGGCGAGCAGTACTTC.

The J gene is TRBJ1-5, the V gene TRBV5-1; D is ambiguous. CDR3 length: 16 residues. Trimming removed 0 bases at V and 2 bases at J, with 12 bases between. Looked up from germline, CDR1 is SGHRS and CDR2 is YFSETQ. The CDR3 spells CASSLGFYRGNQPQHF. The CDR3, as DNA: TGCGCCAGCAGCTTGGGTTTTTACCGGGGCAATCAGCCCCAGCATTTT.

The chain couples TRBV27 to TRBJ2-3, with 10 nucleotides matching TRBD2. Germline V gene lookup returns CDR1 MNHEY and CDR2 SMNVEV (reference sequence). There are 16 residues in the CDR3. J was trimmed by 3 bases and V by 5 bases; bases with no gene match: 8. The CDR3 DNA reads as TGTGCCAGCAGTCTTACCGGGACTAGCGCAACAGATACGCAGTATTTT. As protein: CASSLTGTSATDTQYF.

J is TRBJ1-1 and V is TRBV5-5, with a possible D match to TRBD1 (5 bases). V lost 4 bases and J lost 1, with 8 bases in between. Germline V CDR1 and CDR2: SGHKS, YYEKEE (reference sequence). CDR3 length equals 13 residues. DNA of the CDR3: TGTGCCAGCAGCACGGGGGGGAACACTGAAGCTTTCTTT. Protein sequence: CASSTGGNTEAFF.

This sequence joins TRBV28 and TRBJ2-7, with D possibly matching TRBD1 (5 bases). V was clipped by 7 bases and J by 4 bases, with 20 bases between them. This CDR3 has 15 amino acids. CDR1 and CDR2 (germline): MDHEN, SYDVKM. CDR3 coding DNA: TGTGCCAGCACCCCCCATCCACTCCAGGGTTACGAGCAGTACTTC. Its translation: CASTPHPLQGYEQYF. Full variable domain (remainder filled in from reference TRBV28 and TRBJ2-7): DVKVTQSSRYLVKRTGEKVFLECVQDMDHENMFWYRQDPGLGLRLIYFSYDVKMKEKGDIPEGYSVSREKKERFSLILESASTNQTSMYLCASTPHPLQGYEQYFGPGTRLTVT.

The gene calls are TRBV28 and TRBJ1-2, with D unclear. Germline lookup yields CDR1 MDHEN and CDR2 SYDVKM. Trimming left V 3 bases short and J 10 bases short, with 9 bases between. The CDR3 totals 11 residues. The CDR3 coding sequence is TGTGCCAGCAGTTTCCAGGTCGTCTACACCTTC. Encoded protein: CASSFQVVYTF.

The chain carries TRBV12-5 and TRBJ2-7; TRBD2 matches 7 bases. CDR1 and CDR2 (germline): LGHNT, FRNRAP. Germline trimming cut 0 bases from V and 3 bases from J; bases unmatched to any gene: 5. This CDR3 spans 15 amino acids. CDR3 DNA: TGTGCTAGTGGTTTGGTTGGGGGGGGTTACTACGAGCAGTACTTC. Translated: CASGLVGGGYYEQYF. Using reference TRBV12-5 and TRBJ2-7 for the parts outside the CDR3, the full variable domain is DARVTQTPRHKVTEMGQEVTMRCQPILGHNTVFWYRQTMMQGLELLAYFRNRAPLDDSGMPKDRFSAEMPDATLATLKIQPSEPRDSAVYFCASGLVGGGYYEQYFGPGTRLTVT.

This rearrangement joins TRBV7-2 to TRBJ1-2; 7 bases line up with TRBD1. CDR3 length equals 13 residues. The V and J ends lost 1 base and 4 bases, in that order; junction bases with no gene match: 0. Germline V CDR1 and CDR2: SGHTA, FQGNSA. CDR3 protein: CASSLDRGYGYTF. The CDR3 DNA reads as TGTGCCAGCAGCTTAGACAGGGGCTATGGCTACACCTTC.